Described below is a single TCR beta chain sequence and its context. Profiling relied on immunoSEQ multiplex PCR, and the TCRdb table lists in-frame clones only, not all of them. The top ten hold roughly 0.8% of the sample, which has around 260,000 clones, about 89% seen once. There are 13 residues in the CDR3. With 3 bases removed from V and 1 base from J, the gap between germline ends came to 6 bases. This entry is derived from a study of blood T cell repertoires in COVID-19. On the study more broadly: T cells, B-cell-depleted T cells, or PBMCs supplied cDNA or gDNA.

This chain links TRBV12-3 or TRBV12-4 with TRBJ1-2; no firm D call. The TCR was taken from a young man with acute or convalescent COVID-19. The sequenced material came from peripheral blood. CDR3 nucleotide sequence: TGTGCCAGCAGTTTGGCTGTTAACTATGGCTACACCTTC. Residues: CASSLAVNYGYTF.